A selection of T cell receptor beta chains follows, all from one sample in a study of shared clonotypes between healthy human individuals. Using immunoSEQ multiplex PCR, the repertoire was profiled, and TCRdb retains in-frame clones only, with some absent. The sample records 2.3 million or so clones, about 92% being singletons. Input material: naive CD4+ T cells from PBMCs. These receptors all come from a man between 18 and 29 years old in good health. Some clones in this sample may be carry-over from other donors' samples. The CDR3 runs from the conserved cysteine through the conserved F or W. D genes are given only for firm matches. A clone size is listed for some rows: how often the clone was seen (once, few, many), or a class if it is expanded.

d_gene	j_gene	v_gene	abundance	CDR3aa	CDR3nt
-	TRBJ2-5	TRBV4-1	-	CASSQVMVETQYF	TGCGCCAGCAGCCAAGTTATGGTCGAGACCCAGTACTTC
-	TRBJ2-1	TRBV5-4	-	CASSLGAASYNEQFF	TGTGCCAGCAGCTTGGGGGCGGCCTCCTACAATGAGCAGTTCTTC
-	TRBJ2-1	TRBV20-1	-	CSASRLGGWFF	TGCAGTGCTTCCCGACTAGGCGGTTGGTTCTTC
TRBD1	TRBJ1-2	TRBV28	-	CASRLQGQGIRGYTF	TGTGCCAGCAGGCTACAGGGACAGGGGATTCGTGGCTACACCTTC
-	TRBJ1-5	TRBV5-8	-	CASSWWQTNKEPQHF	TGTGCCAGCAGCTGGTGGCAGACTAACAAGGAGCCCCAGCATTTT
-	TRBJ2-7	TRBV7-2	-	CASSPPVSSYEQYF	TGTGCCAGCAGCCCCCCCGTAAGCTCCTACGAGCAGTACTTC
TRBD1	TRBJ2-5	TRBV5-1	-	CASQIGTVQETQYF	TGCGCCAGCCAGATAGGGACAGTTCAAGAGACCCAGTACTTC
-	TRBJ1-1	TRBV9	few	CASSVGPGTNTEAFF	TGTGCCAGCAGCGTAGGTCCGGGGACGAACACTGAAGCTTTCTTT
-	TRBJ1-2	TRBV9	-	CASSARTGNYGYTF	TGTGCCAGCAGCGCCCGGACTGGGAACTATGGCTACACCTTC
TRBD1	TRBJ2-4	TRBV2	-	CASSEEGQVLNIQYF	TGTGCCAGCAGTGAAGAGGGACAGGTCCTCAACATTCAGTACTTC